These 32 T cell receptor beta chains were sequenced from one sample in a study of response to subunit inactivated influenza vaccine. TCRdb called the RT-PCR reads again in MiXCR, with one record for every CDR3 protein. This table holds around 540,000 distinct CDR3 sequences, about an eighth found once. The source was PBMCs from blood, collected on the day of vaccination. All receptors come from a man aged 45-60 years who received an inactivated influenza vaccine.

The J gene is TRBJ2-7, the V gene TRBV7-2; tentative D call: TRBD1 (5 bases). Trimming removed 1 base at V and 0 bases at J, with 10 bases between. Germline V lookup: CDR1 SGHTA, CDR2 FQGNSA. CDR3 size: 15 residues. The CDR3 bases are TGTGCCAGCAGCTTAGAATGGGGCACCTCCTACGAGCAGTACTTC. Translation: CASSLEWGTSYEQYF.

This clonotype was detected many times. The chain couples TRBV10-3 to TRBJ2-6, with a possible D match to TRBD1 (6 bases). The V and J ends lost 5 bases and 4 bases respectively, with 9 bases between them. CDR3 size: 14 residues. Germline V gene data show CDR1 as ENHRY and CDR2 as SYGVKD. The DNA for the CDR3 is TGTGCCATCAGTACAGGGTACGGGGCCAACGTCCTGACTTTC. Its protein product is CAISTGYGANVLTF.

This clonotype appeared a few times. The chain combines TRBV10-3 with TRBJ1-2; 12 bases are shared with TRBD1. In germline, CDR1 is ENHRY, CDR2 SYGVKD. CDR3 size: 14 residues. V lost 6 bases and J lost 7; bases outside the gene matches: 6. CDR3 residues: CAISLGQGASGYTF. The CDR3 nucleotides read TGTGCCATCAGCCTGGGACAGGGGGCCTCTGGCTACACCTTC.

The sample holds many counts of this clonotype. The CDR3 region has the DNA TGTGCCAGCTCACCACCGATGGGACACCGATTCTACGAGCAGTACTTC. This codes for CASSPPMGHRFYEQYF. J is TRBJ2-7 and V is TRBV18; the D gene is possibly TRBD1 (6 bases). Per germline, CDR1 KGHSH and CDR2 LQKENI. V was clipped by 0 bases and J by 3 bases, with 15 bases between them. The CDR3 sequence is 16 residues long.

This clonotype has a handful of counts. The CDR3 loop is CSVEWDTGELFF. The CDR3, as DNA: TGCAGCGTTGAATGGGACACCGGGGAGCTGTTTTTT. V usage is TRBV29-1 and J usage is TRBJ2-2; D ambiguous. The CDR3 extends over 12 amino acids. The V gene's germline CDR1 is SQVTM and CDR2 ANQGSEA. The germline V and J ends were trimmed by 2 bases and 3 bases, with 4 bases remaining between them.

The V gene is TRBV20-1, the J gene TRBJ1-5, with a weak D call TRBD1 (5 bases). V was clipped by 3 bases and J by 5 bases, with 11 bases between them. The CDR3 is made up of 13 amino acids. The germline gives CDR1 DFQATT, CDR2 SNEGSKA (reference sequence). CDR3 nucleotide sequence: TGCAGTGCTAGCCGGGACTTCCATCAGCCCCAGCATTTT. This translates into CSASRDFHQPQHF.

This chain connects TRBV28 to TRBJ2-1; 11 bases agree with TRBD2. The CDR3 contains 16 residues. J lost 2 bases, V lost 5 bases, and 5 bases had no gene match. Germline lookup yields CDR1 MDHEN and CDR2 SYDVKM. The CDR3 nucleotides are TGTGCCAGCAGTCCGACTAGCGGGAAGCCCTACAATGAGCAGTTCTTC. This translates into CASSPTSGKPYNEQFF.

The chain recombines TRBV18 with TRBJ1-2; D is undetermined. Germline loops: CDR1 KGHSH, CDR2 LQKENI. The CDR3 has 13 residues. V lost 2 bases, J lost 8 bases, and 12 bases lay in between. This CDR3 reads CASSPDAPAGYTF. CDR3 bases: TGTGCCAGCTCACCAGACGCCCCCGCGGGCTACACCTTC.

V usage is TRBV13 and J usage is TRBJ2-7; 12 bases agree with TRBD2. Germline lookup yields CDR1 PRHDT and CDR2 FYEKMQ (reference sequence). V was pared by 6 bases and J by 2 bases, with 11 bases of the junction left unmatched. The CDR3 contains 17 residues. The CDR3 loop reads CASSRTSGIADPYEQYF. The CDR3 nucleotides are TGTGCCAGCAGTCGGACTAGCGGGATCGCAGACCCCTACGAGCAGTACTTC.

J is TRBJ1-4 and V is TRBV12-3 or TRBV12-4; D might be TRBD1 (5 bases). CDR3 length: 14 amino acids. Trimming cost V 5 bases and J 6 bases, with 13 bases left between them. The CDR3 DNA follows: TGTGCCAGCAGTCCCCGGGACGGAGATGAAAAACTGTTTTTT. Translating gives CASSPRDGDEKLFF.

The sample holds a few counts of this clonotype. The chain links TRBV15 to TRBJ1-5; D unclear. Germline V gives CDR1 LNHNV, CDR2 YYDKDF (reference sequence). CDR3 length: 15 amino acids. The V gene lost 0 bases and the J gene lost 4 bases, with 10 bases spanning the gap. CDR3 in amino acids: CATSREGVGNQPQHF. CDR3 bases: TGTGCCACCAGCAGAGAGGGAGTTGGGAATCAGCCCCAGCATTTT.

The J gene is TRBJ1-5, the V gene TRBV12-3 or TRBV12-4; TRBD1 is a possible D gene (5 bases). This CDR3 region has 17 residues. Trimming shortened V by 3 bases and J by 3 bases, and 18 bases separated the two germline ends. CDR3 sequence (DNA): TGTGCCAGCAGTTTTAATTCAGGGAGTCTGAACAATCAGCCCCAGCATTTT. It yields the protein CASSFNSGSLNNQPQHF.

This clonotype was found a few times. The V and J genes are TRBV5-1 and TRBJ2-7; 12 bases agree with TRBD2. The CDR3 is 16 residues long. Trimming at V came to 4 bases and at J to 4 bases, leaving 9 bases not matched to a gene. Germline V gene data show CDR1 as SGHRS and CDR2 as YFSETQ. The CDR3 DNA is TGCGCCAGCAGCGGATCCGCTAGCGGGGGGGTGTACGAGCAGTACTTC. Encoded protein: CASSGSASGGVYEQYF.

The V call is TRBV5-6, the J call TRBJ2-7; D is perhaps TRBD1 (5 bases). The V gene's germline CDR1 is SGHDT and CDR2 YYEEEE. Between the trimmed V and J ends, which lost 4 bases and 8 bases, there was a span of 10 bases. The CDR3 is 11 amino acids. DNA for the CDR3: TGTGCCAGCAGCCTGGGGCTTCAGCAGTACTTC. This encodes CASSLGLQQYF. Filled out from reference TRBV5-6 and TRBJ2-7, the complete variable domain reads DAGVTQSPTHLIKTRGQQVTLRCSPKSGHDTVSWYQQALGQGPQFIFQYYEEEERQRGNFPDRFSGHQFPNYSSELNVNALLLGDSALYLCASSLGLQQYFGPGTRLTVT.

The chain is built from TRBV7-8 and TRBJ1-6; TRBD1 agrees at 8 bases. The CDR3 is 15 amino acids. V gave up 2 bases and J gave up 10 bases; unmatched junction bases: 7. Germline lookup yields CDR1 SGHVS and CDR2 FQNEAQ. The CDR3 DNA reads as TGTGCCAGCAGCTTACAAGGACAGGGCGGCTCACCCCTCCACTTT. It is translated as CASSLQGQGGSPLHF.

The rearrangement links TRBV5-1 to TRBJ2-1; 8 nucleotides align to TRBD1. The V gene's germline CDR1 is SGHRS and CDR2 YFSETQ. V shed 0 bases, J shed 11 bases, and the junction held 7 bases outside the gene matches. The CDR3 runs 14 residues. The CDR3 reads CASSLGRGREKQFF. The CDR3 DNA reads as TGCGCCAGCAGCTTGGGCAGGGGGCGAGAGAAGCAGTTCTTC. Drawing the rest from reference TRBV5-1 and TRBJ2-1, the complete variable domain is KAGVTQTPRYLIKTRGQQVTLSCSPISGHRSVSWYQQTPGQGLQFLFEYFSETQRNKGNFPGRFSGRQFSNSRSEMNVSTLELGDSALYLCASSLGRGREKQFFGPGTRLTVL.

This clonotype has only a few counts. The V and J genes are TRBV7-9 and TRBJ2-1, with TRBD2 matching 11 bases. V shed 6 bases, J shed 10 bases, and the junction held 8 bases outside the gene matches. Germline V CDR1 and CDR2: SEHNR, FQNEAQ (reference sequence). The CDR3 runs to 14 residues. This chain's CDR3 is CASSTSGGMLEQFF. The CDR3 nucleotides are TGTGCCAGCAGTACTAGCGGGGGCATGCTGGAGCAGTTCTTC.

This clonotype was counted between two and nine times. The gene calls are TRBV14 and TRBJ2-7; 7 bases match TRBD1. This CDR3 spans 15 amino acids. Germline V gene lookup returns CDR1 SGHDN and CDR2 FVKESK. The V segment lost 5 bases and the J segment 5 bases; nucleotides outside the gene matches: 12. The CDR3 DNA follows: TGTGCCAGCAGCAGGCCCGGGACAGTCGGCCACGAGCAGTACTTC. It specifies CASSRPGTVGHEQYF.

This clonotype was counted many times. The CDR3 reads CASSLDRPTGELFF. The DNA of the CDR3 is TGCGCCAGCAGCTTGGACAGACCCACCGGGGAGCTGTTTTTT. The V call is TRBV5-1, the J call TRBJ2-2; no firm D call. CDR3 length equals 14 residues. V lost 0 bases to trimming and J lost 4 bases, with 7 bases between them. Germline loops: CDR1 SGHRS, CDR2 YFSETQ.

DNA for the CDR3: TGCAGCGTTTCACCAGGGAACACTGAAGCTTTCTTT. Its translation: CSVSPGNTEAFF. The chain recombines TRBV29-1 with TRBJ1-1; no reliable D call. The CDR3 loop spans 12 amino acids. The V gene lost 5 bases and the J gene lost 1 base, with 8 bases spanning the gap. In germline, CDR1 is SQVTM, CDR2 ANQGSEA.

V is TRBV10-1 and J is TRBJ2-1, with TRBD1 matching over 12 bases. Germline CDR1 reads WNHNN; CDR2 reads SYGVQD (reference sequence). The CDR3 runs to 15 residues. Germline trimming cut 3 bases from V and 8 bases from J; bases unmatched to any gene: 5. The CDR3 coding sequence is TGCGCCAGCAGTGACCAGGGACAGGGGGCCTATGAGCAGTTCTTC. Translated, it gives CASSDQGQGAYEQFF.

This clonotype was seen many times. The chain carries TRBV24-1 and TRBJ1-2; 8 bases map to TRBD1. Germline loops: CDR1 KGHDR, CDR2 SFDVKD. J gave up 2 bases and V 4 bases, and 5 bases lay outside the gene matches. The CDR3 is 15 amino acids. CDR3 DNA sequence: TGTGCCACCAGTGACACCACAGGGGGAAACTATGGCTACACCTTC. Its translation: CATSDTTGGNYGYTF.

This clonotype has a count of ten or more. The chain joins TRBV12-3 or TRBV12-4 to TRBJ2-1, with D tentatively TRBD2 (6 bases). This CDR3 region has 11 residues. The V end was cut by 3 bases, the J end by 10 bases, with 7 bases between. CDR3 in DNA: TGTGCCAGCAGTTTCGGGGGAGAGCAGTTCTTC. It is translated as CASSFGGEQFF.

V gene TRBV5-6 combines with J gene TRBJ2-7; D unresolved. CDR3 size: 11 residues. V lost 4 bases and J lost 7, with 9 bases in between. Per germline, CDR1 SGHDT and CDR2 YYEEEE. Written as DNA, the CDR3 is TGTGCCAGCAGCCGAGAGAGGGAGCAGTACTTC. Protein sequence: CASSREREQYF.

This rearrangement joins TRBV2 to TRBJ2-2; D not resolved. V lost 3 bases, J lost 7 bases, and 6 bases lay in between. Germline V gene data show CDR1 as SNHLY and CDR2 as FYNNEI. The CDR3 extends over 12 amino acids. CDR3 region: CASSEGFGELFF. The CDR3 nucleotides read TGTGCCAGCAGTGAGGGTTTCGGGGAGCTGTTTTTT.

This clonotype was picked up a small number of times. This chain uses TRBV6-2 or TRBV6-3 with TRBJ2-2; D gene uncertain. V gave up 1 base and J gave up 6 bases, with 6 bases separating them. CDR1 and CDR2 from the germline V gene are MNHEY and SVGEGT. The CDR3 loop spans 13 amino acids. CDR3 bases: TGTGCCAGCAGTTACTATGGTGCCGGGGAGCTGTTTTTT. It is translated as CASSYYGAGELFF.

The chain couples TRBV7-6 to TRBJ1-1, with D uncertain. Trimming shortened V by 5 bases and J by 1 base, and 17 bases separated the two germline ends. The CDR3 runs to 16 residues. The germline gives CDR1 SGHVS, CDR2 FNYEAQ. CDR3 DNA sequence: TGTGCCAGCAGCGCAAGGGCGGCAGTCCGGAACACTGAAGCTTTCTTT. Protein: CASSARAAVRNTEAFF. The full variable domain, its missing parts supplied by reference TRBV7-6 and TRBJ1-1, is GAGVSQSPRYKVTKRGQDVALRCDPISGHVSLYWYRQALGQGPEFLTYFNYEAQQDKSGLPNDRFSAERPEGSISTLTIQRTEQRDSAMYRCASSARAAVRNTEAFFGQGTRLTVV.

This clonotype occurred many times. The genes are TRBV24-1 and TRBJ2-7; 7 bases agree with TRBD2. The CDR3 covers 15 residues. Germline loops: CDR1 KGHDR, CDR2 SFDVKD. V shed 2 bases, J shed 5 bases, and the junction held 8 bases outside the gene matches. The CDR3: CATSDSLASGDEQYF. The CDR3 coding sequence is TGTGCCACCAGTGATTCCCTTGCAAGCGGGGACGAGCAGTACTTC.

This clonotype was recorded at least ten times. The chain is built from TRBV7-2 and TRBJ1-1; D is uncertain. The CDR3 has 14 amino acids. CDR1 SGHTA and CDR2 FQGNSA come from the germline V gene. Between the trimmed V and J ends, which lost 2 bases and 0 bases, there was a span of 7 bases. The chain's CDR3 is CASSLMGLNTEAFF. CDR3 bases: TGTGCCAGCAGCTTAATGGGCCTGAACACTGAAGCTTTCTTT.

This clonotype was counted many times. The CDR3 protein is CASSLYGELFF. The DNA of the CDR3 is TGTGCCAGCAGTTTGTATGGGGAGCTGTTTTTT. This chain connects TRBV12-3 or TRBV12-4 to TRBJ2-2; D is unclear. Trimming took off 3 bases at V and 8 bases at J, with 4 bases between the two ends. The CDR3 has 11 residues.

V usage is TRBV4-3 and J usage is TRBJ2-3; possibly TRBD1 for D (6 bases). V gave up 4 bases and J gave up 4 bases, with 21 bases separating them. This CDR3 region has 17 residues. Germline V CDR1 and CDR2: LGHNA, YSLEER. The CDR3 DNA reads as TGCGCCAGCAGCCTCCTCAATGGGGCTGAGGGGGCAGATACGCAGTATTTT. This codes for CASSLLNGAEGADTQYF.

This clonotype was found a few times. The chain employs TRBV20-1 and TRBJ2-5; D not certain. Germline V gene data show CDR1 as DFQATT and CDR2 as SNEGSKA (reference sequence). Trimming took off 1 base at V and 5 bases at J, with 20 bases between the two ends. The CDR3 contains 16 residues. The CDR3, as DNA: TGCAGTGCTAGAGGCCCCCGGGCCATCCCGATCGAGACCCAGTACTTC. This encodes CSARGPRAIPIETQYF.